This T cell receptor (beta chain) was recovered during a study of spatial heterogeneity in lung cancer. Study-wide background: TCR and UMI combinations that were unique each appeared, on average, more than ten times in raw reads.

TCRdb analysed the 5' RACE reads with MiXCR anew, one entry per CDR3 protein. The table records around 45,000 distinct CDR3 sequences, about 23% of them present only once. This CDR3 contains 19 residues. V was pared by 1 base and J by 6 bases, with 9 bases of the junction left unmatched. CDR1 MGHRA and CDR2 YSYEKL come from the germline V gene. Findings and limits, study-wide: Compared with follow-up, resection was when ubiquitous expanded tumor TCRs appeared in blood more.

Sample time point: blood at routine non-recurrence follow-up after resection. Note on this clonotype: Antigen specificity is unknown.

Material: PBMCs, obtained at follow-up. This chain links TRBV4-1 with TRBJ2-1, with 16 bases matching TRBD2. This TCR derives from a female donor with early-stage non-small cell lung cancer. The CDR3 protein is CASSQGRLGTSGGANEQFF. CDR3 bases: TGCGCCAGCAGCCAAGGACGTTTGGGGACTAGCGGGGGGGCCAATGAGCAGTTCTTC.